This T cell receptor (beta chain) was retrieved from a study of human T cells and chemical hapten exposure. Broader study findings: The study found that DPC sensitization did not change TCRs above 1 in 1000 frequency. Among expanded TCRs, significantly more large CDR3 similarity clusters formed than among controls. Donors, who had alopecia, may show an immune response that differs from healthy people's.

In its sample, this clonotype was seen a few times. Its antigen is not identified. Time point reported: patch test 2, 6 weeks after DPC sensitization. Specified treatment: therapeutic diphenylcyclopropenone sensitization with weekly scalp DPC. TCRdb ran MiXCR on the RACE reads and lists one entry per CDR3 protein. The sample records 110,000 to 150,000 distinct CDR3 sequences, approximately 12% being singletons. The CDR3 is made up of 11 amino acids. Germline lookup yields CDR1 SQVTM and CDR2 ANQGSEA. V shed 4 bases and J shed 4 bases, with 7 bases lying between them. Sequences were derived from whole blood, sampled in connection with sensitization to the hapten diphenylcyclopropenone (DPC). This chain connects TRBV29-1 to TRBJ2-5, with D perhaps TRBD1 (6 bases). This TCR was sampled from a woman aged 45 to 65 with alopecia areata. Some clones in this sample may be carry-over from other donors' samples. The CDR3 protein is CSVGRGETQYF. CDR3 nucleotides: TGCAGCGTTGGCAGGGGAGAGACCCAGTACTTC.